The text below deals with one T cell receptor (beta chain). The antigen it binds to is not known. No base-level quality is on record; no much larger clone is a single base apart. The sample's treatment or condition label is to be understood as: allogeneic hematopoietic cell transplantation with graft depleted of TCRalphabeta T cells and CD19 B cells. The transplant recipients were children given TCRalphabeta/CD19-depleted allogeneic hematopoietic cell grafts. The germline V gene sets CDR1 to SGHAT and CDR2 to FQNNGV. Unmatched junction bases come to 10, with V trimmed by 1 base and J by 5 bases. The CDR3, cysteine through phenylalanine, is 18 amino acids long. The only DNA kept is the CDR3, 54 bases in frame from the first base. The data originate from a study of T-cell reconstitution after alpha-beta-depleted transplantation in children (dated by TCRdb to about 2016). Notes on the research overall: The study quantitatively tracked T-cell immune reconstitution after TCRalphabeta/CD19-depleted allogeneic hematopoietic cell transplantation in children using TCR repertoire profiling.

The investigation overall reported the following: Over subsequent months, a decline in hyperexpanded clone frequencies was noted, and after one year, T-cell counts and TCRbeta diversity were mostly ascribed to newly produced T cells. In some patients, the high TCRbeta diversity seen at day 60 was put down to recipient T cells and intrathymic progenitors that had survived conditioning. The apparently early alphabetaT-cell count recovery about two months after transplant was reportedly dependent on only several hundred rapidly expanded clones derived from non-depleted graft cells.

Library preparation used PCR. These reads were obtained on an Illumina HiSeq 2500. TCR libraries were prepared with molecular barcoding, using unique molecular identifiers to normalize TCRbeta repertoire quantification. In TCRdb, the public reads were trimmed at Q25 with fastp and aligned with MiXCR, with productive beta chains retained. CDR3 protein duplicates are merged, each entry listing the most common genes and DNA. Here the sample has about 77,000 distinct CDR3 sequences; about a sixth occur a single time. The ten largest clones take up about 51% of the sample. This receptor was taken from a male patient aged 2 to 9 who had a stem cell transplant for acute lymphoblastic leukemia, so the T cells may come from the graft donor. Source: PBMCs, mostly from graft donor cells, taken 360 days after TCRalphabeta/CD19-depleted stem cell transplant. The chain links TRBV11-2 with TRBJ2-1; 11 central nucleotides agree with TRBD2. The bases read TGTGCCAGCAGCTTAGGGGTAGGGCTAGCGGGAGGCCACAATGAGCAGTTCTTC. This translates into CASSLGVGLAGGHNEQFF.